These 17 T cell receptor beta chains were all obtained from the same sample, sequenced in a study of cytomegalovirus exposure and HLA in healthy donors. The PCR was carried out with 60 Vbeta primers and 13 Jbeta primers. TCRdb's copy holds only in-frame clones and misses some; the assay was immunoSEQ multiplex PCR. Of around 99,000 clones detected, roughly 80% appear once; the ten largest clones hold 2% to 2.5%. The sequencing sample was made of PBMCs. The receptors were sampled from a man aged 30 to 45 in good health and CMV-seronegative.

This clone has only a few counts. The chain is built from TRBV2 and TRBJ2-5; TRBD2 agrees at 8 bases. Germline V gene sequence: CDR1 SNHLY, CDR2 FYNNEI. CDR3 length equals 15 residues. With V trimmed by 4 bases and J by 3 bases, 7 bases remained unmatched. CDR3 protein: CASSVGGRPEETQYF. The CDR3 DNA is TGTGCCAGCAGTGTGGGCGGGAGGCCGGAAGAGACCCAGTACTTC.

The J gene is TRBJ2-2, the V gene TRBV27; TRBD1 matches 7 bases. V lost 6 bases and J lost 2; bases outside the gene matches: 9. The CDR3 loop spans 16 amino acids. The germline V gene encodes CDR1 MNHEY and CDR2 SMNVEV (reference sequence). The CDR3: CASSPTGTVNTGELFF. CDR3 bases: TGTGCCAGCAGCCCCACCGGGACAGTAAACACCGGGGAGCTGTTTTTT.

V gene TRBV10-1 combines with J gene TRBJ2-1; D might be TRBD1 (6 bases). Between the trimmed V and J ends, which lost 4 bases and 3 bases, there was a span of 13 bases. The CDR3 has 15 residues. Germline CDR1 reads WNHNN; CDR2 reads SYGVQD (reference sequence). CDR3 loop: CASSGPGGLYNEQFF. In nucleotides, the CDR3 is TGCGCCAGCAGTGGCCCTGGGGGCCTCTACAATGAGCAGTTCTTC.

V usage is TRBV7-8 and J usage is TRBJ2-7, with 13 nucleotides matching TRBD2. Germline loops: CDR1 SGHVS, CDR2 FQNEAQ. V was pared by 4 bases and J by 7 bases, with 10 bases of the junction left unmatched. The CDR3 extends over 16 amino acids. CDR3 nucleotide sequence: TGTGCCAGCAGCTCCGGGACTAGCGGGGCCCCGGGGGAGCAGTACTTC. Its translation is CASSSGTSGAPGEQYF.

The chain uses TRBV13 and TRBJ2-5; 7 bases map to TRBD2. Germline V gene sequence: CDR1 PRHDT, CDR2 FYEKMQ (reference sequence). The CDR3 has 13 amino acids. V was clipped by 0 bases and J by 5 bases; unmatched bases: 0. The CDR3 region has the DNA TGTGCCAGCAGCTTAGGACTAGCGGAGACCCAGTACTTC. Translation: CASSLGLAETQYF.

This sequence joins TRBV27 and TRBJ2-1; 10 positions match TRBD1. Germline loops: CDR1 MNHEY, CDR2 SMNVEV (reference sequence). The CDR3 contains 13 residues. Losses at the gene ends were 8 bases for V and 8 bases for J; bases not matched to a gene: 6. CDR3 amino acids: CASVGTGDHEQFF. DNA of the CDR3: TGTGCCAGCGTGGGGACAGGGGATCATGAGCAGTTCTTC.

The chain uses TRBV25-1 and TRBJ1-4; TRBD1 is a possible D gene (5 bases). V dropped 3 bases and J dropped 4 bases, with 12 bases sitting between them. The CDR3 consists of 15 residues. Germline values: CDR1 MGHDK, CDR2 SYGVNS. The CDR3 region is CASSEAGMGNEKLFF. CDR3 coding DNA: TGTGCCAGCAGTGAGGCAGGGATGGGTAATGAAAAACTGTTTTTT.

This chain joins TRBV11-2 and TRBJ1-3, with TRBD1 as a possible D gene (6 bases). V lost 5 bases and J lost 3, with 14 bases in between. CDR1 and CDR2 (germline): SGHAT, FQNNGV. This CDR3 has 15 residues. CDR3 nucleotide sequence: TGTGCCAGCAGCAAAACAGGGTTAGGTGGAAACACCATATATTTT. Encoded protein: CASSKTGLGGNTIYF.

V and J are TRBV10-2 and TRBJ2-4; D possibly corresponds to TRBD2 (6 bases). This CDR3 has 14 residues. V shed 8 bases and J shed 6 bases, with 17 bases lying between them. Germline V gene sequence: CDR1 WSHSY, CDR2 SAAADI. The CDR3 DNA sequence: TGCGCCAGCCTTGGAGGGAAGGGTGGAAACATTCAGTACTTC. This sequence encodes CASLGGKGGNIQYF.

The chain couples TRBV30 to TRBJ2-7; 7 bases line up with TRBD2. V lost 3 bases and J lost 3; bases outside the gene matches: 2. The CDR3 has 12 residues. In germline, CDR1 is GTSNPN, CDR2 SVGIG (reference sequence). CDR3 amino acids: CAWSTGGYEQYF. In DNA, the CDR3 is TGTGCCTGGAGCACGGGGGGCTACGAGCAGTACTTC.

This clone was recorded only once. V and J are TRBV5-1 and TRBJ1-1; the D gene is possibly TRBD1 (5 bases). This CDR3 region has 14 residues. Germline V gene sequence: CDR1 SGHRS, CDR2 YFSETQ. The V end was cut by 0 bases, the J end by 8 bases, with 14 bases between. The CDR3 coding sequence is TGCGCCAGCAGCTTGGTTGGGGGGACTACGGAAGCTTTCTTT. Amino acid sequence: CASSLVGGTTEAFF. The entire variable domain, with the rest obtained from reference TRBV5-1 and TRBJ1-1, is as follows: KAGVTQTPRYLIKTRGQQVTLSCSPISGHRSVSWYQQTPGQGLQFLFEYFSETQRNKGNFPGRFSGRQFSNSRSEMNVSTLELGDSALYLCASSLVGGTTEAFFGQGTRLTVV.

The chain joins TRBV2 to TRBJ1-6; 7 bases are a match to TRBD1. CDR3 length: 13 amino acids. V gave up 5 bases and J gave up 7 bases; unmatched junction bases: 2. Germline V gene data show CDR1 as SNHLY and CDR2 as FYNNEI. This CDR3 is CASSSRGNSPLHF. DNA for the CDR3: TGTGCCAGCAGTTCCAGGGGGAATTCACCCCTCCACTTT.

Regarding this clone: Other nucleotide sequences in the sample specify the same CDR3. J is TRBJ2-5 and V is TRBV6-1; TRBD2 matches at 9 bases. The V gene's germline CDR1 is MNHNS and CDR2 SASEGT. The CDR3 runs to 14 residues. With V trimmed by 6 bases and J by 2 bases, 4 bases remained unmatched. The DNA of the CDR3 is TGTGCCAGCAGGAGACTAGCGGTACAAGAGACCCAGTACTTC. It specifies CASRRLAVQETQYF.

The chain is built from TRBV19 and TRBJ2-1; D gene unclear. V was clipped by 5 bases and J by 0 bases, with 8 bases between them. Per the germline V gene, CDR1 is LNHDA and CDR2 is SQIVND (reference sequence). The CDR3 runs to 14 residues. CDR3 amino acids: CASSPASSYNEQFF. For the CDR3, the DNA is TGTGCCAGTAGTCCCGCCAGCTCCTACAATGAGCAGTTCTTC.

The chain couples TRBV7-9 to TRBJ2-5, with 8 positions matching TRBD1. Germline CDR1 and CDR2: SEHNR and FQNEAQ (reference sequence). J was trimmed by 4 bases and V by 5 bases; bases with no gene match: 12. This CDR3 spans 16 amino acids. The chain's CDR3 is CASSLTGTGHGETQYF. In DNA, the CDR3 is TGTGCCAGCAGCCTCACCGGGACAGGCCATGGAGAGACCCAGTACTTC.

V is TRBV5-1 and J is TRBJ2-3; D is unresolved. Germline CDR1 reads SGHRS; CDR2 reads YFSETQ. V was trimmed by 5 bases and J by 6 bases, leaving 13 bases between them. CDR3 size: 13 residues. CDR3 nucleotide sequence: TGCGCCAGCAGTCGGTTCGCGGAGGATACGCAGTATTTT. Residues: CASSRFAEDTQYF. The full variable domain, its missing parts supplied by reference TRBV5-1 and TRBJ2-3, is KAGVTQTPRYLIKTRGQQVTLSCSPISGHRSVSWYQQTPGQGLQFLFEYFSETQRNKGNFPGRFSGRQFSNSRSEMNVSTLELGDSALYLCASSRFAEDTQYFGPGTRLTVL.

The chain links TRBV5-1 to TRBJ2-1, with 14 bases lining up with TRBD2. Trimming cost V 0 bases and J 8 bases; bases outside gene matches: 4. The CDR3 extends over 16 amino acids. In germline, CDR1 is SGHRS, CDR2 YFSETQ. The CDR3 protein is CASSLVGTSGRDEQFF. The CDR3 DNA sequence: TGCGCCAGCAGCTTGGTGGGGACTAGCGGGAGAGATGAGCAGTTCTTC.